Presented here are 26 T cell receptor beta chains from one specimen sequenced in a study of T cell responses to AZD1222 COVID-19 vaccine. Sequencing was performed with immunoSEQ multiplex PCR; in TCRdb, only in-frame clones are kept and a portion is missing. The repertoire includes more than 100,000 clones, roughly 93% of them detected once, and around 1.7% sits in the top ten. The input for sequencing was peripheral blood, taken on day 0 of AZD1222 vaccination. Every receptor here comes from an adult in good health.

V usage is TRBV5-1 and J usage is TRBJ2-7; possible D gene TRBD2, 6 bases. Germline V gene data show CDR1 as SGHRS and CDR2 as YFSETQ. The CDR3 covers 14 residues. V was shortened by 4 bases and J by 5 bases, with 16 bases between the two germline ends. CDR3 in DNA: TGCGCCAGCAGCGCAGTGAGGGGACTCGACGAGCAGTACTTC. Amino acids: CASSAVRGLDEQYF.

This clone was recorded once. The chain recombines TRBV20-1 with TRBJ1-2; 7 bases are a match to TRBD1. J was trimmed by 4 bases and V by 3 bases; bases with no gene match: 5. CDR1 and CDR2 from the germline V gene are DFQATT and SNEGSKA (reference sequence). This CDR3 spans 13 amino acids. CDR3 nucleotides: TGCAGTGCTAGTGACAGGGTTACCTATGGCTACACCTTC. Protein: CSASDRVTYGYTF.

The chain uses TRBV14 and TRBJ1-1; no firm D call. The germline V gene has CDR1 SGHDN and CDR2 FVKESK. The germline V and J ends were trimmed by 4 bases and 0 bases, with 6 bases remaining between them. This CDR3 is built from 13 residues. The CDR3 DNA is TGTGCCAGCAGCCGCGGTCTGAACACTGAAGCTTTCTTT. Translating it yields CASSRGLNTEAFF.

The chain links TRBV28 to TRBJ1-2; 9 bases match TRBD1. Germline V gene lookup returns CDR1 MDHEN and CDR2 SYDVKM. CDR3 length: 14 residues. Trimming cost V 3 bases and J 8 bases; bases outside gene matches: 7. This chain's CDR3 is CASSFPTGGWGYTF. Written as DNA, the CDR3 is TGTGCCAGCAGTTTCCCAACAGGGGGCTGGGGCTACACCTTC.

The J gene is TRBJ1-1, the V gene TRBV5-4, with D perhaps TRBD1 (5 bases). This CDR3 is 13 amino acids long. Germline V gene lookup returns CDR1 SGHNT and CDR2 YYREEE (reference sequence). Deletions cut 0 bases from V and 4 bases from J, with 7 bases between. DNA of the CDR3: TGTGCCAGCAGCTTGGGTGGGGGCACTGAAGCTTTCTTT. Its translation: CASSLGGGTEAFF.

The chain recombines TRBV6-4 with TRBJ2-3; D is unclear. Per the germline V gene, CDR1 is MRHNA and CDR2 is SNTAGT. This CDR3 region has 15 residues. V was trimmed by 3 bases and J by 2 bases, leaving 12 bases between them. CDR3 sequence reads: CASSEGAADTDTQYF. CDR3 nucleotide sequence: TGTGCCAGCAGTGAGGGCGCTGCGGACACAGATACGCAGTATTTT.

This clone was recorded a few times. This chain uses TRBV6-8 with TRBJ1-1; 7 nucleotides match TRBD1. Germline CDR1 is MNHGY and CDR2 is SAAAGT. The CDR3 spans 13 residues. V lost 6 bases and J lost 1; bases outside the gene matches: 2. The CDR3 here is CASSDRANTEAFF. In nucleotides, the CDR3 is TGTGCCAGCAGCGACAGGGCGAACACTGAAGCTTTCTTT.

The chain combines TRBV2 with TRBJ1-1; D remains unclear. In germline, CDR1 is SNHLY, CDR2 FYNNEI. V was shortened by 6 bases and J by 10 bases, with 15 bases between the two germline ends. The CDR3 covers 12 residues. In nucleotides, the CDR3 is TGTGCCAGCAGACTAGCCGGGCTCCCAGCTTTCTTT. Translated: CASRLAGLPAFF.

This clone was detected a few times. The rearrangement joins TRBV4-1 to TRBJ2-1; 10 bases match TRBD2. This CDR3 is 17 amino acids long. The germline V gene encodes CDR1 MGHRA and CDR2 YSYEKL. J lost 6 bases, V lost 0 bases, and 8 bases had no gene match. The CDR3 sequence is CASSQDKRGGLLNEQFF. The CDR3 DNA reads TGCGCCAGCAGCCAAGATAAGCGGGGGGGCCTGCTCAATGAGCAGTTCTTC.

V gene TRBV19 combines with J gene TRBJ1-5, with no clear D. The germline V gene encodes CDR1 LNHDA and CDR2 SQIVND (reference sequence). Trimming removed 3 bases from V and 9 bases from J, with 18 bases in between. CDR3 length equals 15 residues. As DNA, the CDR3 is TGTGCCAGTAGTATGGGAACGGCCGGGAATGGGCCCCAGCATTTT. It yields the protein CASSMGTAGNGPQHF.

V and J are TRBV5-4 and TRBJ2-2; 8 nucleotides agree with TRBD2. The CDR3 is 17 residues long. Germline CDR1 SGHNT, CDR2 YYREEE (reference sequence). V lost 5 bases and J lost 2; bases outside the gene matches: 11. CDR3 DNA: TGTGCCAGCAGTTCGGGGGGGCGACTCTCTAACACCGGGGAGCTGTTTTTT. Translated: CASSSGGRLSNTGELFF.

The CDR3, as DNA: TGTGCCAGCAGTTACGGAATGCAGGGAGGCACTGAAGCTTTCTTT. Translated, it gives CASSYGMQGGTEAFF. This chain joins TRBV6-2 or TRBV6-3 and TRBJ1-1, with a weak D call TRBD1 (5 bases). Deletions cut 2 bases from V and 4 bases from J, with 14 bases between. Germline lookup yields CDR1 MNHEY and CDR2 SVGEGT. The CDR3 is 15 amino acids.

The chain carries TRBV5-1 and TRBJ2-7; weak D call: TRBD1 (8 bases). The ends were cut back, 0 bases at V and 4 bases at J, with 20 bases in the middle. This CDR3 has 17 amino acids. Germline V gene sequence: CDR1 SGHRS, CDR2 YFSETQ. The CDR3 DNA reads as TGCGCCAGCAGCTTGGGACCCCTGAACAGGGGGGGGTACGAGCAGTACTTC. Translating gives CASSLGPLNRGGYEQYF.

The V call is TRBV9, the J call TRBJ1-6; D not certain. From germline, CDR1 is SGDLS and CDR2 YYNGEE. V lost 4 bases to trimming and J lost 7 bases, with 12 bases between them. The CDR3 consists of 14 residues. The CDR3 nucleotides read TGTGCCAGCAGCCCGGGCCCGGGGAATTCACCCCTCCACTTT. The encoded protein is CASSPGPGNSPLHF.

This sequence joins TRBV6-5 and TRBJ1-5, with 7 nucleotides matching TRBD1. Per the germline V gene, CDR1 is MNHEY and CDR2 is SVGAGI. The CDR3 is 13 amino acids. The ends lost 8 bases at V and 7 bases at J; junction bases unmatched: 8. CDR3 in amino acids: CASSDRVEQPQHF. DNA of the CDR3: TGTGCCAGCTCCGACAGGGTCGAACAGCCCCAGCATTTT.

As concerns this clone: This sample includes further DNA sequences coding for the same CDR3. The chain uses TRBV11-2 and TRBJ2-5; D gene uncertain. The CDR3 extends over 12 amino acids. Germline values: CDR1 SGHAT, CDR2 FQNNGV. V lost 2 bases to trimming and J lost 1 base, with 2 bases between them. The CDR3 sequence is CASSLLQETQYF. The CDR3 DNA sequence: TGTGCCAGCAGCTTACTCCAAGAGACCCAGTACTTC.

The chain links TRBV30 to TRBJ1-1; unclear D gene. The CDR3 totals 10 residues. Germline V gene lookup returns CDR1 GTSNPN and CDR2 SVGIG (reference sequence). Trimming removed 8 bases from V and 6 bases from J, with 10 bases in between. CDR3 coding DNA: TGTGCCCACCTCGGGGCTGAAGCTTTCTTT. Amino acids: CAHLGAEAFF.

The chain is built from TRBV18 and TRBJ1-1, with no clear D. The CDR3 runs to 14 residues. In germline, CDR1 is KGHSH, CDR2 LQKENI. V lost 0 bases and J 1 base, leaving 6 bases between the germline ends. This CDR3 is CASSPPPANTEAFF. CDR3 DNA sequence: TGTGCCAGCTCACCACCGCCAGCGAACACTGAAGCTTTCTTT.

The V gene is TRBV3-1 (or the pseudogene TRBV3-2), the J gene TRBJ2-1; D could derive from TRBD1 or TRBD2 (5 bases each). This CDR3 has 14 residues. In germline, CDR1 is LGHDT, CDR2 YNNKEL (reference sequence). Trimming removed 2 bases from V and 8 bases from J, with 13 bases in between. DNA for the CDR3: TGTGCCAGCAGCCAACTGGGGGTTAGCCATGAGCAGTTCTTC. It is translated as CASSQLGVSHEQFF.

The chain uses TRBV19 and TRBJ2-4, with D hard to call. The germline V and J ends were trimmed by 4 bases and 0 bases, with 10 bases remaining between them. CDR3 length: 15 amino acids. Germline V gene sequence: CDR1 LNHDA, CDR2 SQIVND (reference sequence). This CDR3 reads CASSTQELAKNIQYF. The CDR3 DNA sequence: TGTGCCAGTAGTACCCAGGAACTAGCCAAAAACATTCAGTACTTC.

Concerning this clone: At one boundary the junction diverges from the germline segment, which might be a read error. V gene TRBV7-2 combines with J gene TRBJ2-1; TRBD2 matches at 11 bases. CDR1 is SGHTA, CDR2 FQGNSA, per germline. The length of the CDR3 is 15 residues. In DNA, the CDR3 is TGTGCCAGCAGCCTAGCGGGGGGCCCGGGCAATGAGCAGTTCTTC. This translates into CASSLAGGPGNEQFF. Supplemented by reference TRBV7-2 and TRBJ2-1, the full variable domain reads GAGVSQSPSNKVTEKGKDVELRCDPISGHTALYWYRQSLGQGLEFLIYFQGNSAPDKSGLPSDRFSAERTGGSVSTLTIQRTQQEDSAVYLCASSLAGGPGNEQFFGPGTRLTVL.

The DNA of the CDR3 is TGCGCCAGCAGCCAAGGTTCGAACAGCAATCAGCCCCAGCATTTT. Encoded protein: CASSQGSNSNQPQHF. The J gene is TRBJ1-5, the V gene TRBV4-3; no clear D. The V gene lost 1 base and the J gene lost 1 base, with 8 bases spanning the gap. The CDR3 covers 15 residues. Germline CDR1 and CDR2: LGHNA and YSLEER.

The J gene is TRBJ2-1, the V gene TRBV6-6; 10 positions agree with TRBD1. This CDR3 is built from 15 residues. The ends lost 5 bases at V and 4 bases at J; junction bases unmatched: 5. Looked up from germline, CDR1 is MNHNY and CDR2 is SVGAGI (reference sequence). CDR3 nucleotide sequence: TGTGCCAGCAGTCCCGGGACAGGGGAATACAATGAGCAGTTCTTC. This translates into CASSPGTGEYNEQFF.

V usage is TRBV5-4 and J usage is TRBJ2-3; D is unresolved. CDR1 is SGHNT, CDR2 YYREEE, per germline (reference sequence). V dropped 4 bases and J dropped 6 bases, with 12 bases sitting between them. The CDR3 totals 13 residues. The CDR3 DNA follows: TGTGCCAGCAGCCCCTCCGTTTCGGATACGCAGTATTTT. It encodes CASSPSVSDTQYF.

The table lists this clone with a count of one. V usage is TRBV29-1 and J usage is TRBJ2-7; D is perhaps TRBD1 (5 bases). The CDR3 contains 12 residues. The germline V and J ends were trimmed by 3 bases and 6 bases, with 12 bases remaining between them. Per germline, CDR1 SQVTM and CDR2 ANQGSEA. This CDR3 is CSVDAGLGEQYV. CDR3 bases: TGCAGCGTTGATGCAGGGTTGGGCGAGCAGTACGTC.

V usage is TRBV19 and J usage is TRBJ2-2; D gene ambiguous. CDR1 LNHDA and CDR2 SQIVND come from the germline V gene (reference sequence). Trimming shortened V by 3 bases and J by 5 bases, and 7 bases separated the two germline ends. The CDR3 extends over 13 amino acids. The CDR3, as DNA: TGTGCCAGTAGTATCTTGGGTACCGGGGAGCTGTTTTTT. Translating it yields CASSILGTGELFF. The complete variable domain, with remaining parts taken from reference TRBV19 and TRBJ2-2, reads DGGITQSPKYLFRKEGQNVTLSCEQNLNHDAMYWYRQDPGQGLRLIYYSQIVNDFQKGDIAEGYSVSREKKESFPLTVTSAQKNPTAFYLCASSILGTGELFFGEGSRLTVL.